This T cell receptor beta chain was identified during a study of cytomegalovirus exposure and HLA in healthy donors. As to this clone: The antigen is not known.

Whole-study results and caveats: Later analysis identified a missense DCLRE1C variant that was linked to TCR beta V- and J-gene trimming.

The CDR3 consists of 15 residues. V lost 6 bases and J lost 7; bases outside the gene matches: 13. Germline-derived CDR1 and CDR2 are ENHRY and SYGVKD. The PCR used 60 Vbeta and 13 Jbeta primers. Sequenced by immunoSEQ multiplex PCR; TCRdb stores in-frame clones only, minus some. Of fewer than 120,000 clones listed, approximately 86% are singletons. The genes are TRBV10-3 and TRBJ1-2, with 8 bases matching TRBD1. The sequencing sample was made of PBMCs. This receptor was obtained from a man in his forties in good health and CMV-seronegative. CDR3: CAISPPGGQDSGYTF. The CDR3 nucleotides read TGTGCCATCAGCCCACCGGGGGGACAGGATTCTGGCTACACCTTC.